This entry lists 9 T cell receptor beta chains sequenced from one sample in a study of blood T cell repertoires in COVID-19. Using immunoSEQ multiplex PCR, the repertoire was profiled, and TCRdb retains in-frame clones only, with some absent. This sample has approximately 190,000 clones, with 80% found just once. The source material was peripheral blood. The origin of the receptors is a man in his 60s with acute or convalescent COVID-19.

CDR3 nucleotides: TGTGCCAGCAGCCCAGGACAGGCACCCAATTCACCCCTCCACTTT. This translates into CASSPGQAPNSPLHF. The genes are TRBV11-2 and TRBJ1-6; 7 bases match TRBD1. The CDR3 extends over 15 amino acids. The germline V gene has CDR1 SGHAT and CDR2 FQNNGV. The ends lost 5 bases at V and 7 bases at J; junction bases unmatched: 8.

CDR3 protein: CASRPGTRAYTQYF. The DNA of the CDR3 is TGTGCCAGCAGGCCCGGGACTAGGGCATATACGCAGTATTTT. V and J are TRBV5-6 and TRBJ2-3, with TRBD2 identical over 8 bases. The J segment lost 7 bases and the V segment lost 5 bases, leaving 9 bases of the junction unmatched. Germline loops: CDR1 SGHDT, CDR2 YYEEEE. CDR3 size: 14 residues.

The chain links TRBV30 to TRBJ2-7; D is perhaps TRBD1 or TRBD2 (6 bases each). The CDR3 consists of 13 residues. Germline V gene data show CDR1 as GTSNPN and CDR2 as SVGIG (reference sequence). With 5 bases removed from V and 7 bases from J, the gap between germline ends came to 18 bases. CDR3 in DNA: TGTGCCTGGGGGGGGCAACAGGTTACAGAGCAGTACTTC. Its translation: CAWGGQQVTEQYF. Looking up the rest from reference TRBV30 and TRBJ2-7 gives the full variable domain: SQTIHQWPATLVQPVGSPLSLECTVEGTSNPNLYWYRQAAGRGLQLLFYSVGIGQISSEVPQNLSASRPQDRQFILSSKKLLLSDSGFYLCAWGGQQVTEQYFGPGTRLTVT.

The chain uses TRBV7-8 and TRBJ2-2, with D maybe TRBD1 (6 bases). V was pared by 6 bases and J by 0 bases, with 14 bases between. This CDR3 comprises 16 residues. The germline V gene encodes CDR1 SGHVS and CDR2 FQNEAQ. CDR3 protein: CASSSRRGTNTGELFF. CDR3 nucleotides: TGTGCCAGCAGTTCCAGAAGGGGGACGAACACCGGGGAGCTGTTTTTT.

The rearrangement uses TRBV10-3 and TRBJ2-7, with TRBD2 as a possible D gene (6 bases). CDR3 size: 13 residues. Between the trimmed V and J ends, which lost 10 bases and 0 bases, there was a span of 13 bases. Germline values: CDR1 ENHRY, CDR2 SYGVKD. The CDR3: CATEDGSSYEQYF. The CDR3 DNA reads TGTGCCACCGAGGACGGGAGCTCCTACGAGCAGTACTTC.

This clone was detected once. The rearrangement links TRBV19 to TRBJ1-2, with 7 positions matching TRBD1. V lost 9 bases to trimming and J lost 4 bases; unmatched junction nucleotides: 11. From germline, CDR1 is LNHDA and CDR2 SQIVND (reference sequence). The CDR3 consists of 14 residues. The CDR3: CASKTGVGGYGYTF. CDR3 nucleotides: TGTGCCAGCAAAACAGGGGTAGGAGGCTATGGCTACACCTTC.

The gene calls are TRBV12-5 and TRBJ1-1; D remains ambiguous. The CDR3 totals 14 residues. Germline V gives CDR1 LGHNT, CDR2 FRNRAP. The V gene lost 0 bases and the J gene lost 2 bases, with 7 bases spanning the gap. CDR3 in DNA: TGTGCTAGTGGTTTGGTAACTCGAAACACTGAAGCTTTCTTT. It yields the protein CASGLVTRNTEAFF. The full variable domain, with the rest looked up from reference TRBV12-5 and TRBJ1-1, is DARVTQTPRHKVTEMGQEVTMRCQPILGHNTVFWYRQTMMQGLELLAYFRNRAPLDDSGMPKDRFSAEMPDATLATLKIQPSEPRDSAVYFCASGLVTRNTEAFFGQGTRLTVV.

V usage is TRBV5-4 and J usage is TRBJ1-2; 11 nucleotides agree with TRBD1. Germline CDR1 SGHNT, CDR2 YYREEE (reference sequence). CDR3 size: 14 residues. Trimming removed 3 bases from V and 7 bases from J; junction bases left unmatched: 5. CDR3 nucleotide sequence: TGTGCCAGCAGCTCTAGGACAGGGGGCGTTGGCTACACCTTC. Its translation is CASSSRTGGVGYTF.

The rearrangement links TRBV12-3 or TRBV12-4 to TRBJ1-2; tentatively, D is TRBD1 (6 bases). The ends were cut back, 7 bases at V and 3 bases at J, with 9 bases in the middle. This CDR3 has 12 residues. For the CDR3, the DNA is TGTGCCAGCAAGGGGGTTCACTATGGCTACACCTTC. Translating it yields CASKGVHYGYTF.